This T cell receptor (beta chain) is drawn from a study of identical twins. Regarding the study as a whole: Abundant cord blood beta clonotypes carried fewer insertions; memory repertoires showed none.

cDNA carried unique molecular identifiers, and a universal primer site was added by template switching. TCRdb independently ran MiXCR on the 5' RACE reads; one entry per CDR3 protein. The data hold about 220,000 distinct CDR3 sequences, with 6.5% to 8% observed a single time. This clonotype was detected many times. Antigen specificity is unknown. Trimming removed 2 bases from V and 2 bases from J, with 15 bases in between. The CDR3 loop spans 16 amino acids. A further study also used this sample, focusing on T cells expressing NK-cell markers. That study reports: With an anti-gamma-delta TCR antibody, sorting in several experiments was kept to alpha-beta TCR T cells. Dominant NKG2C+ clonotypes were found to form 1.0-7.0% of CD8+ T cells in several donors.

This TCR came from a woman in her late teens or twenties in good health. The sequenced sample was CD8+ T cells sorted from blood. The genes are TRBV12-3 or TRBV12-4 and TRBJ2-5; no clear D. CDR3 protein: CASSLPSRSTQETQYF. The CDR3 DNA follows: TGTGCCAGCAGTTTACCCAGCAGGAGTACTCAAGAGACCCAGTACTTC.